This TCR beta chain was identified in a study of patients and donors after allogeneic stem cell transplantation. TCRdb itself ran the RT-PCR reads through MiXCR, one entry per CDR3 protein. The table lists more than 850,000 distinct CDR3 sequences, about a sixth of them singletons, with about 6% in the top ten. This clonotype was sampled from a human donor who was either an allogeneic HSCT recipient or a stem cell or donor lymphocyte infusion donor (not recorded which). It is not recorded whose cells these are; they may come from a transplant donor. The sequencing sample was made of blood, either unsorted or a sorted T cell fraction (not recorded which).

The CDR3 loop is CASSWEPGDTIYF. In DNA, the CDR3 is TGCGCCAGCAGCTGGGAACCTGGGGACACCATATATTTT. The chain couples TRBV5-1 to TRBJ1-3; D gene unclear. The CDR3 contains 13 residues. Per germline, CDR1 SGHRS and CDR2 YFSETQ. V was cut by 3 bases and J by 8 bases, with 12 bases left in between.